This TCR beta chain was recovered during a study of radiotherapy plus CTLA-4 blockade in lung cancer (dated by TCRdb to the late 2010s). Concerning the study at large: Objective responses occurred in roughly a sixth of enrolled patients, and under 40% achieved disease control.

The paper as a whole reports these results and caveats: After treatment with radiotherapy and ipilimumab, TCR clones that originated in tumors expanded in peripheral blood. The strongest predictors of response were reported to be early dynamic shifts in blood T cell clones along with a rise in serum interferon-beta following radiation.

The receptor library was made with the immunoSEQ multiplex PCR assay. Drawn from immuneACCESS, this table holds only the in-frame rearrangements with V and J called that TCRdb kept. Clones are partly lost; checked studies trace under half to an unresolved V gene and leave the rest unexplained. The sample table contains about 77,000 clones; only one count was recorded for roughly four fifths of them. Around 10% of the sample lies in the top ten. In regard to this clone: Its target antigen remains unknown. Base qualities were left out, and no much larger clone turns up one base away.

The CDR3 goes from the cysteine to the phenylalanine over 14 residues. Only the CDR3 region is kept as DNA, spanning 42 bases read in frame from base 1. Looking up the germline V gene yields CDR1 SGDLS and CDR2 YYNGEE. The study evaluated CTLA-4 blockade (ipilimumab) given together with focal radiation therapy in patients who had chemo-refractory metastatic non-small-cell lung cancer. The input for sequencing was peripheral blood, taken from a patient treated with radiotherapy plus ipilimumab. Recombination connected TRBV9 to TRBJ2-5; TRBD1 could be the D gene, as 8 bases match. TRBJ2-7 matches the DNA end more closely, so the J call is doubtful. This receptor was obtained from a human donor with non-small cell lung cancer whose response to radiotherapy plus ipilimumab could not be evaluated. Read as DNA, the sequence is TGTGCCAGCAGCGCTGGACAGGGAGGGTACGAGCAGTACTTC. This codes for CASSAGQGGYEQYF.